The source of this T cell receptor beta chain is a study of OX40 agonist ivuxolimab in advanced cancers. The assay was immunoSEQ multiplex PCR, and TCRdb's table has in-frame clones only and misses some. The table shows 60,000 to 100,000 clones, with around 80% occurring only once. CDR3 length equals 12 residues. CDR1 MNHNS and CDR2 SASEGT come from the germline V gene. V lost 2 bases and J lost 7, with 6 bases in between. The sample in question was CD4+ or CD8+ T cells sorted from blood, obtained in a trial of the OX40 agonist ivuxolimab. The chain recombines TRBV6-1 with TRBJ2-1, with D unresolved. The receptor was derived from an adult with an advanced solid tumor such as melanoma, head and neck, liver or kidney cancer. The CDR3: CASSEFRNEQFF. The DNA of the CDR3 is TGTGCCAGCAGTGAATTTCGAAATGAGCAGTTCTTC.